This TCR beta chain was sequenced in a study of T cells in Graves' hyperthyroidism and ophthalmopathy. V was clipped by 6 bases and J by 0 bases, with 6 bases between them. This CDR3 has 12 residues. Looked up from germline, CDR1 is MNHEY and CDR2 is SVGAGI. This clonotype showed up many times. These patients, aged 18 to 65, had recently diagnosed hyperthyroidism lasting under 2 months. TCR beta CDR3 regions were amplified from RNA transcripts. TCR CDR3 regions were first amplified by RT-PCR with HTBI primers. TCRdb ran MiXCR on the multiplex PCR reads and lists one entry per CDR3 protein. In the table there are about 270,000 distinct CDR3 sequences, less than 30% of which are singletons.

V is TRBV6-5 and J is TRBJ2-7; D is ambiguous. The source of this sequence is a man aged 35-49 years with Graves' hyperthyroidism that later progressed to Graves' ophthalmopathy. Sequenced: blood. CDR3 residues: CASRLRSYEQYF. CDR3 coding DNA: TGTGCCAGCAGGTTGCGCTCCTACGAGCAGTACTTC.